These T cell receptor beta chains were read from a single sample in a study of shared clonotypes between healthy human individuals. Sequencing used immunoSEQ multiplex PCR; TCRdb keeps in-frame clones, though not all of them. The sample holds about 480,000 clones, 79% seen once. Sequencing was performed on PBMCs. Receptors were obtained from a woman between 35 and 50 years old in good health. Some clones in this sample may be carry-over from other donors' samples. Both conserved end residues are part of each CDR3. A D gene is named only where the DNA matches it firmly. The size field is filled for only some rows; it gives once, few, many or a size class.

size: once; V: TRBV19; D: .; J: TRBJ2-1; CDR3: CASSRAETSYNEQFF; DNA: TGTGCCAGTAGCCGAGCGGAAACGTCCTACAATGAGCAGTTCTTC
size: .; V: TRBV27; D: TRBD1; J: TRBJ1-4; CDR3: CASSLTPAGGEEKLFF; DNA: TGTGCCAGCAGTTTAACCCCGGCAGGGGGCGAAGAAAAACTGTTTTTT
size: .; V: TRBV7-9; D: TRBD1; J: TRBJ1-4; CDR3: CASSEGQGIGKLFF; DNA: TGTGCCAGCAGCGAAGGACAGGGGATAGGAAAACTGTTTTTT
size: .; V: TRBV2; D: .; J: TRBJ2-5; CDR3: CASSLPHRQETQYF; DNA: TGTGCCAGCAGTTTGCCACACCGGCAAGAGACCCAGTACTTC
size: .; V: TRBV30; D: TRBD1; J: TRBJ1-2; CDR3: CACRTGFNYGYTF; DNA: TGTGCCTGCAGGACAGGGTTCAACTATGGCTACACCTTC
size: medium-sized; V: TRBV20-1; D: .; J: TRBJ2-5; CDR3: CSGQLGETQYF; DNA: TGCAGCGGACAGTTAGGAGAGACCCAGTACTTC
size: .; V: TRBV9; D: TRBD1; J: TRBJ2-2; CDR3: CASSVGDRGRTGELFF; DNA: TGTGCCAGCAGCGTAGGGGACAGGGGTCGCACCGGGGAGCTGTTTTTT
size: .; V: TRBV28; D: TRBD1; J: TRBJ1-4; CDR3: CASSKPGQGFEKLFF; DNA: TGTGCCAGCAGTAAGCCGGGACAGGGTTTCGAAAAACTGTTTTTT
size: .; V: TRBV5-4; D: TRBD1; J: TRBJ2-7; CDR3: CASSLEDRAYEQYF; DNA: TGTGCCAGCAGCTTGGAAGACAGGGCCTACGAGCAGTACTTC
size: .; V: TRBV6-4; D: .; J: TRBJ2-1; CDR3: CASSDGARSSYNEQFF; DNA: TGTGCCAGCAGTGACGGAGCGCGGTCATCCTACAATGAGCAGTTCTTC
size: many; V: TRBV6-5; D: TRBD1; J: TRBJ1-1; CDR3: CASSYSRGRPAFF; DNA: TGTGCCAGCAGTTACTCCAGGGGGCGACCAGCTTTCTTT
size: .; V: TRBV29-1; D: TRBD1; J: TRBJ1-2; CDR3: CSVVRDSYGYTF; DNA: TGCAGCGTTGTGCGGGACAGCTATGGCTACACCTTC
size: few; V: TRBV28; D: .; J: TRBJ1-4; CDR3: CAVQGTTNEKLFF; DNA: TGTGCCGTCCAGGGGACGACTAATGAAAAACTGTTTTTT
size: .; V: TRBV4-1; D: .; J: TRBJ2-3; CDR3: CASSQQGTDTQYF; DNA: TGCGCCAGCAGCCAACAGGGGACAGATACGCAGTATTTT
size: .; V: TRBV15; D: TRBD1; J: TRBJ2-1; CDR3: CATSFSGGYDNEQFF; DNA: TGTGCCACCAGCTTTTCAGGGGGCTACGACAATGAGCAGTTCTTC
size: .; V: TRBV27; D: TRBD2; J: TRBJ2-5; CDR3: CASSPGLAYETQYF; DNA: TGTGCCAGCAGTCCGGGACTAGCGTATGAGACCCAGTACTTC
size: .; V: TRBV5-1; D: .; J: TRBJ2-6; CDR3: CASSLQGSSSGANVLTF; DNA: TGCGCCAGCAGCTTGCAGGGGTCCAGCTCTGGGGCCAACGTCCTGACTTTC
size: .; V: TRBV28; D: .; J: TRBJ2-1; CDR3: CASSAPGTNEQFF; DNA: TGTGCCAGCAGTGCCCCAGGGACCAATGAGCAGTTCTTC
size: .; V: TRBV28; D: TRBD2; J: TRBJ2-1; CDR3: CASTPQGLAGNNEQFF; DNA: TGTGCCAGCACCCCCCAGGGACTAGCGGGAAACAATGAGCAGTTCTTC
size: .; V: TRBV7-3; D: .; J: TRBJ2-3; CDR3: CASSFGPSTDTQYF; DNA: TGTGCCAGCAGCTTCGGCCCTAGCACAGATACGCAGTATTTT
size: .; V: TRBV18; D: TRBD1; J: TRBJ2-5; CDR3: CASSHTLGQAFRKETQYF; DNA: TGTGCCAGCTCACACACCCTGGGACAGGCCTTCCGGAAAGAGACCCAGTACTTC
size: .; V: TRBV19; D: .; J: TRBJ2-1; CDR3: CASSDWETYNEQFF; DNA: TGTGCCAGTAGCGACTGGGAAACCTACAATGAGCAGTTCTTC
size: .; V: TRBV29-1; D: TRBD2; J: TRBJ2-7; CDR3: CSVVPRGGVHEQYF; DNA: TGCAGCGTTGTCCCCCGGGGAGGGGTCCACGAGCAGTACTTC
size: .; V: TRBV5-1; D: .; J: TRBJ2-2; CDR3: CASTWTSGELFF; DNA: TGCGCCAGCACATGGACTTCCGGGGAGCTGTTTTTT
size: .; V: TRBV5-1; D: .; J: TRBJ2-5; CDR3: CASSPQSGPETQYF; DNA: TGCGCCAGCAGCCCCCAGTCAGGGCCCGAGACCCAGTACTTC
size: .; V: TRBV18; D: .; J: TRBJ1-1; CDR3: CASSPYRENTEAFF; DNA: TGTGCCAGCTCTCCCTACAGGGAGAACACTGAAGCTTTCTTT
size: .; V: TRBV5-1; D: TRBD1; J: TRBJ2-2; CDR3: CASSPRQGYTGELFF; DNA: TGCGCCAGCAGCCCTCGACAGGGTTACACCGGGGAGCTGTTTTTT
size: .; V: TRBV30; D: TRBD1; J: TRBJ2-7; CDR3: CAWSGGQGKIYEQYF; DNA: TGTGCCTGGAGCGGAGGACAGGGCAAGATCTACGAGCAGTACTTC
size: .; V: TRBV28; D: .; J: TRBJ2-7; CDR3: CASSPVTRSGGYEQYF; DNA: TGTGCCAGCAGTCCCGTGACTAGATCGGGCGGCTACGAGCAGTACTTC
size: .; V: TRBV28; D: TRBD1; J: TRBJ2-7; CDR3: CASRKLGQAYYEQYF; DNA: TGTGCCAGCAGGAAATTAGGACAGGCCTATTACGAGCAGTACTTC
size: .; V: TRBV5-8; D: .; J: TRBJ2-2; CDR3: CASSFQGGTGELFF; DNA: TGTGCCAGCAGCTTTCAGGGGGGCACCGGGGAGCTGTTTTTT
size: .; V: TRBV7-9; D: .; J: TRBJ2-1; CDR3: CASSSIESSYNEQFF; DNA: TGTGCCAGCAGCTCCATAGAAAGCTCCTACAATGAGCAGTTCTTC
size: .; V: TRBV27; D: .; J: TRBJ1-2; CDR3: CASAPPGLYGYTF; DNA: TGTGCCAGCGCCCCTCCGGGTCTCTATGGCTACACCTTC
size: .; V: TRBV9; D: TRBD2; J: TRBJ2-5; CDR3: CASSVDGGSWVETQYF; DNA: TGTGCCAGCAGCGTAGATGGCGGGAGTTGGGTAGAGACCCAGTACTTC
size: once; V: TRBV18; D: .; J: TRBJ2-1; CDR3: CASSPPDKYNEQFF; DNA: TGTGCCAGCTCACCTCCAGACAAGTACAATGAGCAGTTCTTC